This entry is about one TCR beta chain. Clones were read by immunoSEQ multiplex PCR, and TCRdb kept only the in-frame ones, dropping some. The table has approximately 20,000 clones, 81% seen once. This sample was taken from a study of T cells in tumors after PD-1 blockade. The CDR3 totals 15 residues. Trimming pared 5 bases from V and 2 bases from J, leaving 16 bases between. Germline CDR1 and CDR2: SGHVS and FQNEAQ. This chain connects TRBV7-8 to TRBJ2-7; D gene unclear. The starting material was PBMCs, obtained after anti-PD-1 therapy. The TCR was taken from a human donor with advanced basal cell or squamous cell carcinoma (not recorded which). The CDR3 DNA reads as TGTGCCAGCAGCAAAAACCCTAGTCTCCCCTACGAGCAGTACTTC. This translates into CASSKNPSLPYEQYF.